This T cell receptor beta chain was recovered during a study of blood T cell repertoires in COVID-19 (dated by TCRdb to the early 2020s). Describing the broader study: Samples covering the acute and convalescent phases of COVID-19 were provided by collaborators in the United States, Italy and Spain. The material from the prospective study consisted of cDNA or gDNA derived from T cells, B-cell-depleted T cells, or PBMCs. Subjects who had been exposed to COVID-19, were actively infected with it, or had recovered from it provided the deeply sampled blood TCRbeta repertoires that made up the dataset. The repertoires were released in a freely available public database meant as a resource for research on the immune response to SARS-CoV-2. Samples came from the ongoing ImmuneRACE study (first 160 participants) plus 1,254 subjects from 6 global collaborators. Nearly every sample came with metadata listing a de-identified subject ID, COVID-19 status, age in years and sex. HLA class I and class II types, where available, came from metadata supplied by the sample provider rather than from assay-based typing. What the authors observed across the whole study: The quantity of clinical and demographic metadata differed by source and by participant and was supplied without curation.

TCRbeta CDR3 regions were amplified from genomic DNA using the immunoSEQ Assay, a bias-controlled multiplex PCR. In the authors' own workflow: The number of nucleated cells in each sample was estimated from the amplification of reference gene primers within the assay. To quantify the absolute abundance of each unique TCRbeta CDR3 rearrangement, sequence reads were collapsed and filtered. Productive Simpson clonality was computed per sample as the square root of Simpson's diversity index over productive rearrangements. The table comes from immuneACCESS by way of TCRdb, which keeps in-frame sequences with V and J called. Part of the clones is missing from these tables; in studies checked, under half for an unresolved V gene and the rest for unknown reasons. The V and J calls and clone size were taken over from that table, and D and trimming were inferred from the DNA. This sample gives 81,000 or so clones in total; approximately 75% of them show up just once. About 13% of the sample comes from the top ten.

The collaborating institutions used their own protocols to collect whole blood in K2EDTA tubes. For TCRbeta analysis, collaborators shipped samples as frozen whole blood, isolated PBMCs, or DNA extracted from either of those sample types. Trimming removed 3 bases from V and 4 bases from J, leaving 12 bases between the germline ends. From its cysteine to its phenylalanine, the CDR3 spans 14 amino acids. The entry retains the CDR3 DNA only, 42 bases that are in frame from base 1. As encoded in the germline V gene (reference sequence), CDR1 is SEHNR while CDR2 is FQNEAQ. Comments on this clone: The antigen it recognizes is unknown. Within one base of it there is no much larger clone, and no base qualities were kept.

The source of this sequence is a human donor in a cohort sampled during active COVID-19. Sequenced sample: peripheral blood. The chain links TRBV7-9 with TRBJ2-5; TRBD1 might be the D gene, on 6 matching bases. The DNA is TGTGCCAGCAGCTTCATCAGGGGTTCAGAGACCCAGTACTTC. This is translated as CASSFIRGSETQYF.